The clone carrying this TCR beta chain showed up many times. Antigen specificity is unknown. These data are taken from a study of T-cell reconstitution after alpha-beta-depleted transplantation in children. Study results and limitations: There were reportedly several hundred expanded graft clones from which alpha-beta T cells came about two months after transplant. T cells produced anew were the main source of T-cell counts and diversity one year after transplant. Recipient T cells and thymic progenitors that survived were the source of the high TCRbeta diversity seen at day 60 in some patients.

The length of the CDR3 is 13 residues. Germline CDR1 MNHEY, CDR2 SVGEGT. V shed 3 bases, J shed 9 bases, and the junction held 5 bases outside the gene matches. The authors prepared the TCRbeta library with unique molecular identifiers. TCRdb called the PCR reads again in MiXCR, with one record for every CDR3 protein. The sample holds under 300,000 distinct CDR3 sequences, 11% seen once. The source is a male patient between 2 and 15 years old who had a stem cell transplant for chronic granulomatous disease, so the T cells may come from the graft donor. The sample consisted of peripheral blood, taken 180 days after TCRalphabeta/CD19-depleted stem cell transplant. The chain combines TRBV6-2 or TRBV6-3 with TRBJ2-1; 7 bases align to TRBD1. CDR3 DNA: TGTGCCAGCAGTTATTCCTCAGGGGGTGAGCAGTTCTTC. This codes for CASSYSSGGEQFF.